This T cell receptor beta chain was obtained from a study of blood T cell repertoires in COVID-19. Overall study context: Some COVID-19 samples were acute and others convalescent; all came from the United States, Italy and Spain. T cells, B-cell-depleted T cells, or PBMCs provided the cDNA or gDNA that served as material.

This clone was seen a handful of times. Authors' analysis steps: Estimation of nucleated cell counts relied on the amplification of reference gene primers. Using immunoSEQ multiplex PCR, the repertoire was profiled, and TCRdb retains in-frame clones only, with some absent. For V, J and clone size, that table is used; D and trimming come from the DNA. The table lists some 70,000 clones, 80% to 90% of them singletons. The CDR3 runs 13 residues. Germline V lookup: CDR1 MNHEY, CDR2 SVGAGI. V lost 2 bases to trimming and J lost 3 bases, with 8 bases between them. The V call is TRBV6-5, the J call TRBJ2-7; perhaps TRBD1 as D (6 bases). Material: peripheral blood. The receptor's source is a woman aged 55 to 70 with acute or convalescent COVID-19. For the CDR3, the DNA is TGTGCCAGCAGTTACGCCAGGGGCTACGAGCAGTACTTC. This translates into CASSYARGYEQYF.